This entry describes one TCR beta chain. Its antigen is still unknown. TCRdb's copy holds only in-frame clones and misses some; the assay was immunoSEQ multiplex PCR. The sample shows 70,000 to 90,000 clones, 70% to 90% of them seen only once. Trimming pared 0 bases from V and 0 bases from J, leaving 15 bases between. Germline V gene sequence: CDR1 LGHDT, CDR2 YNNKEL (reference sequence). The CDR3 has 18 amino acids. The data stem from a study of T cell responses to AZD1222 COVID-19 vaccine. Study results and caveats: Spike as a whole was targeted by vaccine-associated CD4 TCRs, dominant at 160-218 and 743-854.

This chain joins TRBV3-1 (or the pseudogene TRBV3-2) and TRBJ2-1; D may be TRBD2 (5 bases). Sample: peripheral blood, taken 28 days after the second AZD1222 dose. This clonotype was obtained from an adult who received the AZD1222 COVID-19 vaccine. CDR3 nucleotide sequence: TGTGCCAGCAGCCAAGAGGTCTCTAGGCGGGTCTCCTACAATGAGCAGTTCTTC. This sequence encodes CASSQEVSRRVSYNEQFF.